This T cell receptor beta chain stems from a study of tumor-infiltrating lymphocytes in primary liver carcinoma. CDR3 length equals 13 residues. CDR1 GTSNPN and CDR2 SVGIG come from the germline V gene (reference sequence). V was trimmed by 2 bases and J by 6 bases, leaving 14 bases between them. Researchers generated TCR beta cDNA from roughly 520 ng of total RNA, relying on a constant-region primer. Three nested multiplex PCR rounds, a slightly modified ARM-PCR, produced the libraries for TCR beta. Amplification in the first two PCR rounds was performed using TRBV1-TRBV30 forward primers and a C-beta reverse primer for 9 to 11 cycles each. Each CDR3 protein gets one entry after TCRdb re-called the multiplex PCR reads with MiXCR. Among around 80,000 distinct CDR3 sequences listed, roughly 72% were seen once. DNA and RNA were both co-extracted from 20-30 mg of bulk tissue that had not been sorted.

Note on this clonotype: This could be a read error, since a much larger clone is one nucleotide away.

The material sequenced was tumor-adjacent normal liver tissue. V usage is TRBV30 and J usage is TRBJ2-7; the D is unclear. The sequence derives from a man aged 35 to 55 with primary liver carcinoma and hepatitis B virus infection. CDR3 in DNA: TGTGCCTGGAGTCCGGGCGCACCAAGCGAGCAGTACTTC. Residues: CAWSPGAPSEQYF. Full variable domain (outside the CDR3, taken from reference TRBV30 and TRBJ2-7): SQTIHQWPATLVQPVGSPLSLECTVEGTSNPNLYWYRQAAGRGLQLLFYSVGIGQISSEVPQNLSASRPQDRQFILSSKKLLLSDSGFYLCAWSPGAPSEQYFGPGTRLTVT.